The 24 T cell receptor beta chains reported below all come from one sample, sequenced in a study of T cell responses to AZD1222 COVID-19 vaccine (dated by TCRdb to the early 2020s). Libraries were constructed by the immunoSEQ multiplex PCR assay. TCRdb took over this immuneACCESS table, retaining in-frame rearrangements with V and J assigned. Such tables are incomplete; in checked studies, under half of the missing clones stem from an unresolved V gene, and the remainder is unexplained. Counted in this sample were over 95,000 clones; more than 90% of them appeared once. The ten most abundant clones make up roughly 13% of the sample. The intended sense of this specimen's time point label: baseline before first vaccination. Sequencing used peripheral blood, obtained on day 0 of AZD1222 vaccination. The receptors stem from an adult in good health.

DNA for the CDR3: TGTGCCAGCAGCTTAAAAATCAGAAATGAGCAGTTCTTC. This sequence encodes CASSLKIRNEQFF. This sequence joins TRBV7-3 and TRBJ2-1, with D uncertain. The CDR3 covers 13 residues. Germline V gene data show CDR1 as SGHTA and CDR2 as FQGTGA. V shed 1 base and J shed 7 bases, with 8 bases lying between them. Variable domain in full (rest from reference TRBV7-3 and TRBJ2-1): GAGVSQTPSNKVTEKGKYVELRCDPISGHTALYWYRQSLGQGPEFLIYFQGTGAADDSGLPNDRFFAVRPEGSVSTLKIQRTERGDSAVYLCASSLKIRNEQFFGPGTRLTVL.

The chain links TRBV5-4 to TRBJ2-2, with D perhaps assigned TRBD1 or TRBD2 (5 bases each). The V gene's germline CDR1 is SGHNT and CDR2 YYREEE (reference sequence). The CDR3 has 15 amino acids. Trimming removed 4 bases from V and 5 bases from J, with 15 bases in between. The DNA of the CDR3 is TGTGCCAGCAGCGGGGGATGGGGCCGGACCGGGGAGCTGTTTTTT. It specifies CASSGGWGRTGELFF.

The gene calls are TRBV20-1 and TRBJ2-5; possible D gene TRBD1, 5 bases. Trimming cost V 6 bases and J 4 bases, with 9 bases left between them. Germline CDR1 is DFQATT and CDR2 is SNEGSKA (reference sequence). The CDR3 consists of 11 residues. The CDR3 loop reads CSASRAETQYF. The DNA for the CDR3 is TGCAGTGCCAGCAGGGCAGAGACCCAGTACTTC.

V gene TRBV7-6 combines with J gene TRBJ2-1; 7 bases are a match to TRBD2. Trimming cost V 2 bases and J 8 bases; bases outside gene matches: 9. The CDR3 is 15 amino acids. Germline assignment: CDR1 SGHVS and CDR2 FNYEAQ. In DNA, the CDR3 is TGTGCCAGCAGCTTATCCCTAGCGGCCTTGGATGAGCAGTTCTTC. Amino acid sequence: CASSLSLAALDEQFF.

CDR3 bases: TGTGCCTGGAGTCCGGACCTTCGGGACACTGAAGCTTTCTTT. Amino acid sequence: CAWSPDLRDTEAFF. The chain carries TRBV30 and TRBJ1-1; no clear D. This CDR3 is built from 14 residues. V lost 2 bases and J 3 bases, leaving 13 bases between the germline ends. Germline assignment: CDR1 GTSNPN and CDR2 SVGIG (reference sequence).

The V and J genes are TRBV20-1 and TRBJ2-1; perhaps TRBD2 as D (5 bases). CDR3 length: 11 amino acids. The germline V gene has CDR1 DFQATT and CDR2 SNEGSKA (reference sequence). Trimming took 6 bases from V and 8 from J, leaving 11 bases between them. The CDR3 coding sequence is TGCAGTGCACTAGAGTACGATGAGCAGTTCTTC. Translating gives CSALEYDEQFF.

The chain recombines TRBV7-9 with TRBJ1-3; D might be TRBD1 (5 bases). This CDR3 spans 15 amino acids. Deletions cut 0 bases from V and 4 bases from J, with 10 bases between. Germline CDR1 reads SEHNR; CDR2 reads FQNEAQ (reference sequence). As DNA, the CDR3 is TGTGCCAGCAGCTTAGCCGGGACTCAAGGAAACACCATATATTTT. Amino acids: CASSLAGTQGNTIYF.

V gene TRBV11-2 combines with J gene TRBJ2-3; perhaps D is TRBD1 or TRBD2 (6 bases each). Germline V gene sequence: CDR1 SGHAT, CDR2 FQNNGV. The V and J ends lost 0 bases and 1 base respectively, with 11 bases between them. This CDR3 is 16 amino acids long. CDR3 region: CASSLEGAGRTDTQYF. The DNA for the CDR3 is TGTGCCAGCAGCTTAGAGGGGGCGGGGCGCACAGATACGCAGTATTTT.

The rearrangement joins TRBV4-3 to TRBJ1-4; D not resolved. The CDR3 totals 16 residues. Germline values: CDR1 LGHNA, CDR2 YSLEER. The V and J ends lost 0 bases and 2 bases respectively, with 10 bases between them. CDR3 region: CASSQEVPRTNEKLFF. The CDR3 DNA is TGCGCCAGCAGCCAAGAGGTACCGCGTACTAATGAAAAACTGTTTTTT.

This clone appeared once. The chain couples TRBV11-2 to TRBJ1-5; D possibly corresponds to TRBD1 (5 bases). Trimming removed 5 bases from V and 5 bases from J, with 10 bases in between. Germline V gene lookup returns CDR1 SGHAT and CDR2 FQNNGV. There are 13 residues in the CDR3. The CDR3 DNA is TGTGCCAGCAGCGCGGGGGAATATCAGCCCCAGCATTTT. This gives the protein CASSAGEYQPQHF.

The chain combines TRBV29-1 with TRBJ1-1; 7 positions agree with TRBD1. Per germline, CDR1 SQVTM and CDR2 ANQGSEA. The CDR3 is 14 residues long. Germline trimming cut 0 bases from V and 8 bases from J; bases unmatched to any gene: 9. The CDR3 nucleotides are TGCAGCGTTGAAGAAACAATTGCCAGGGGGGAAGCTTTCTTT. This sequence encodes CSVEETIARGEAFF.

A note on this clone: A junction end diverges from the germline sequence, so it may reflect a read error. This CDR3 is CASRLMLGTSNEKLFF. The CDR3 DNA follows: TGTGCCAGCAGGCTGATGTTGGGGACATCTAATGAGAAACTGTTTTTT. This chain uses TRBV27 with TRBJ1-4, with D tentatively TRBD1 (6 bases). CDR3 size: 16 residues. Germline V gene sequence: CDR1 MNHEY, CDR2 SMNVEV (reference sequence).

The chain combines TRBV9 with TRBJ1-1, with TRBD1 as a possible D gene (6 bases). Germline V gene data show CDR1 as SGDLS and CDR2 as YYNGEE. CDR3 length equals 15 residues. The V gene lost 0 bases and the J gene lost 6 bases, with 15 bases spanning the gap. In DNA, the CDR3 is TGTGCCAGCAGCGTAGAGGGGGGTTCGGGTCCTGAAGCTTTCTTT. Its protein is CASSVEGGSGPEAFF.

J is TRBJ2-1 and V is TRBV7-9; D unresolved. Germline V gives CDR1 SEHNR, CDR2 FQNEAQ (reference sequence). The CDR3 sequence is 13 residues long. The germline V and J ends were trimmed by 8 bases and 6 bases, with 14 bases remaining between them. The CDR3 is CASPSGVPNEQFF. In nucleotides, the CDR3 is TGTGCCAGCCCATCTGGGGTACCCAATGAGCAGTTCTTC.

The CDR3 DNA sequence: TGTGCCAGCAGCTTACAGGGGGCGGATGGCTACACCTTC. It encodes CASSLQGADGYTF. The rearrangement uses TRBV7-9 and TRBJ1-2, with TRBD1 matching over 8 bases. V was clipped by 2 bases and J by 6 bases; unmatched bases: 2. The CDR3 length is 13 residues. Germline CDR1 reads SEHNR; CDR2 reads FQNEAQ (reference sequence).

The rearrangement links TRBV5-1 to TRBJ1-1; D ambiguous. With 4 bases removed from V and 2 bases from J, the gap between germline ends came to 12 bases. Germline CDR1 reads SGHRS; CDR2 reads YFSETQ. This CDR3 is built from 14 residues. The CDR3 here is CASSPRTDNTEAFF. The CDR3, as DNA: TGCGCCAGCAGCCCTCGGACGGATAACACTGAAGCTTTCTTT.

The J gene is TRBJ2-7, the V gene TRBV25-1; D is unresolved. The CDR3 runs 13 residues. The V end lost 4 bases, the J end lost 5 bases, and 12 bases lay between the germline ends. Germline lookup yields CDR1 MGHDK and CDR2 SYGVNS. CDR3 region: CASSGWSQHEQYF. In DNA, the CDR3 is TGTGCCAGCAGTGGGTGGAGTCAGCACGAGCAGTACTTC.

This clone turned up a few times. The CDR3 DNA follows: TGTGCCAGCAGCCGCCGAGTAGGCGGCGATGAGCAGTTCTTC. Its protein product is CASSRRVGGDEQFF. The gene calls are TRBV6-2 or TRBV6-3 and TRBJ2-1; unclear D gene. The CDR3 contains 14 residues. Germline V gives CDR1 MNHEY, CDR2 SVGEGT. V gave up 6 bases and J gave up 8 bases, with 17 bases separating them.

The chain recombines TRBV4-1 with TRBJ2-7, with a tentative D call TRBD2 (5 bases). Germline V CDR1 and CDR2: MGHRA, YSYEKL. The CDR3 is 16 residues long. V lost 5 bases and J 2 bases, leaving 19 bases between the germline ends. CDR3 sequence (DNA): TGCGCCAGCAGCTCGGGCGGGCCCCGCCTCGCCTACGAGCAGTACTTC. It encodes CASSSGGPRLAYEQYF.

The rearrangement uses TRBV3-1 (or the pseudogene TRBV3-2) and TRBJ1-2; tentative D call: TRBD1 (6 bases). Germline CDR1 LGHDT, CDR2 YNNKEL (reference sequence). V was clipped by 4 bases and J by 6 bases, with 15 bases between them. The CDR3 totals 14 residues. The CDR3 region has the DNA TGTGCCAGCAGCCCGGTCCGAGGGACAAATGGCTACACCTTC. Protein product: CASSPVRGTNGYTF.

The chain links TRBV14 to TRBJ2-5; D not certain. V shed 1 base and J shed 7 bases, with 13 bases lying between them. CDR1 is SGHDN and CDR2 is FVKESK in the germline V gene. The CDR3 runs 14 residues. The CDR3 nucleotides read TGTGCCAGCAGCCAAGGACGACCTCGCCGGACCCAGTACTTC. Protein sequence: CASSQGRPRRTQYF.

The V and J genes are TRBV9 and TRBJ1-2; weak D call: TRBD1 (6 bases). The ends were cut back, 0 bases at V and 0 bases at J, with 15 bases in the middle. The germline V gene encodes CDR1 SGDLS and CDR2 YYNGEE. There are 17 residues in the CDR3. The CDR3 sequence is CASSVGPDRPTNYGYTF. The DNA for the CDR3 is TGTGCCAGCAGCGTAGGACCCGACAGGCCGACTAACTATGGCTACACCTTC.

This chain joins TRBV6-6 and TRBJ1-2; no definite D call. Trimming shortened V by 4 bases and J by 5 bases, and 14 bases separated the two germline ends. CDR1 is MNHNY, CDR2 SVGAGI, per germline (reference sequence). There are 14 residues in the CDR3. The CDR3 here is CASSWNNPAYGYTF. CDR3 sequence (DNA): TGTGCCAGCAGTTGGAACAACCCCGCATATGGCTACACCTTC.

This chain joins TRBV5-1 and TRBJ2-5; 14 positions agree with TRBD2. Germline CDR1 SGHRS, CDR2 YFSETQ. Trimming removed 5 bases from V and 4 bases from J; junction bases left unmatched: 4. The CDR3 covers 15 residues. CDR3 in DNA: TGCGCCAGCAGACCGGGACTAGCGGGAGTAGAGACCCAGTACTTC. As protein: CASRPGLAGVETQYF.